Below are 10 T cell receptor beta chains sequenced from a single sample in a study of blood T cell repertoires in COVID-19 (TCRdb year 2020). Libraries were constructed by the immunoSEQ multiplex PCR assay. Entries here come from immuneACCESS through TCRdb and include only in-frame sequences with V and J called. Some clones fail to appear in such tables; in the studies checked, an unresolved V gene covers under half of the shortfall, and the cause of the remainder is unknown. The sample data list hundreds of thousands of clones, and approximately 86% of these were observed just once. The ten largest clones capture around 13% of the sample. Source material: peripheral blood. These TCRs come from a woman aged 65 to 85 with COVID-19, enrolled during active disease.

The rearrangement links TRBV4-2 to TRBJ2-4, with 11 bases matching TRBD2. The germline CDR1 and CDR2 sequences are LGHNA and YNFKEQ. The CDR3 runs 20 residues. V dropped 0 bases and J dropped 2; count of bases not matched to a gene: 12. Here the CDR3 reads CASSQDTLAGGYPSKNIQYF. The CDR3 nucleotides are TGTGCCAGCAGCCAAGATACCCTAGCGGGGGGTTACCCTTCCAAAAACATTCAGTACTTC.

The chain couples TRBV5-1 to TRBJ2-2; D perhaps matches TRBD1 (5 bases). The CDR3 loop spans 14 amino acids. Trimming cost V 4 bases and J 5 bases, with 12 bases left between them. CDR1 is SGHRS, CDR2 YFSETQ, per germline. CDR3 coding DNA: TGCGCCAGCAGCCCCTCCAGGGTAACCGGGGAGCTGTTTTTT. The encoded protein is CASSPSRVTGELFF.

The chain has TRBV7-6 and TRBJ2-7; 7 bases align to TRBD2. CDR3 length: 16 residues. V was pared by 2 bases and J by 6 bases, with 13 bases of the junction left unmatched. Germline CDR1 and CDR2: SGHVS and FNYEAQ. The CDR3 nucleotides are TGTGCCAGCAGCTTATCTCCTGGACTAGGACCCGGCGAGCAGTACTTC. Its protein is CASSLSPGLGPGEQYF.

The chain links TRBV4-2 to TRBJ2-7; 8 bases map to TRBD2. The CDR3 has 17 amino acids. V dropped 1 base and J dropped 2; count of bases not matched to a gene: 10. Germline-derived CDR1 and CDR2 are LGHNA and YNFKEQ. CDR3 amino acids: CASSQGGLGVSPYEQYF. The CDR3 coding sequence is TGTGCCAGCAGCCAAGGGGGACTAGGAGTTTCTCCCTACGAGCAGTACTTC.

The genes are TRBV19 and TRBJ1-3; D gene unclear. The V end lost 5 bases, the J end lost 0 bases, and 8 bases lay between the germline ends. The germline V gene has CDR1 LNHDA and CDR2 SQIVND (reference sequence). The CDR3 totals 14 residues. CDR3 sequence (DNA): TGTGCCAGTAGTGAAGTTAGCTCTGGAAACACCATATATTTT. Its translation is CASSEVSSGNTIYF. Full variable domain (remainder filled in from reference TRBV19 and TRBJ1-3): DGGITQSPKYLFRKEGQNVTLSCEQNLNHDAMYWYRQDPGQGLRLIYYSQIVNDFQKGDIAEGYSVSREKKESFPLTVTSAQKNPTAFYLCASSEVSSGNTIYFGEGSWLTVV.

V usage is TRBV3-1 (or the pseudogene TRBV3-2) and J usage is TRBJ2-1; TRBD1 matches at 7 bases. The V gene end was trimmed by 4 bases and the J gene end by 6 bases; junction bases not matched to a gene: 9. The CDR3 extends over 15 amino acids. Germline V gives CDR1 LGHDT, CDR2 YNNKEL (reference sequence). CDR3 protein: CASSREGARGNEQFF. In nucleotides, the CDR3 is TGTGCCAGCAGCCGAGAGGGGGCCCGAGGCAATGAGCAGTTCTTC.

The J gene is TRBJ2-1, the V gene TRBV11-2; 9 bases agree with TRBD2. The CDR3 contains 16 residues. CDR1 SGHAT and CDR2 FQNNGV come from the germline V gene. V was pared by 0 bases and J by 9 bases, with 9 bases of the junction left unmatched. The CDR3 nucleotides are TGTGCCAGCAGCTTAGATTCGGGCGGGGGGGCGCGTGAGCAGTTCTTC. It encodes CASSLDSGGGAREQFF.

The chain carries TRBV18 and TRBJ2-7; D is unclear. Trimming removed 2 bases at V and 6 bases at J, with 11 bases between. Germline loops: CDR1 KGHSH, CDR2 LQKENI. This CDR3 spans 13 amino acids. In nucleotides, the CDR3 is TGTGCCAGCTCACCAGCGTCCTTCGCCGAGCAGTACTTC. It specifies CASSPASFAEQYF.

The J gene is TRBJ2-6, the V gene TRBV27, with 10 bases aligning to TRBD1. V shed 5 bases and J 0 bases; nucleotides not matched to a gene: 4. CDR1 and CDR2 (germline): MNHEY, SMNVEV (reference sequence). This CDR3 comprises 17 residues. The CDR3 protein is CASSPGTGVSGANVLTF. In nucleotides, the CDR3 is TGTGCCAGCAGTCCTGGGACAGGGGTCTCTGGGGCCAACGTCCTGACTTTC.

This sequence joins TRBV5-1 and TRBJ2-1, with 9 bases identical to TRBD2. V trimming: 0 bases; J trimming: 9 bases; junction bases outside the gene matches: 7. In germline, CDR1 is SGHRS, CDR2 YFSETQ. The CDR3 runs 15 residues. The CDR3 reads CASSLGFSGGAEQFF. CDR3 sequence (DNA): TGCGCCAGCAGCTTGGGGTTTAGCGGGGGCGCTGAGCAGTTCTTC. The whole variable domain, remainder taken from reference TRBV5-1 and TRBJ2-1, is KAGVTQTPRYLIKTRGQQVTLSCSPISGHRSVSWYQQTPGQGLQFLFEYFSETQRNKGNFPGRFSGRQFSNSRSEMNVSTLELGDSALYLCASSLGFSGGAEQFFGPGTRLTVL.